The 15 T cell receptor beta chains presented below share a single source sample, sequenced in a study of CD8+CD57+ T cells in acquired aplastic anemia (dated by TCRdb to about 2018). Sequencing took place on an Illumina HiSeq 2000. TCR beta VDJ combination and CDR3 sequence profiling used genomic DNA as the template. TCRdb's own reprocessing of the public reads used fastp at Q25 and MiXCR and kept productive beta chains. For every CDR3 protein sequence, its rows merge into one entry that carries the most common genes and DNA. The sample table shows around 150,000 distinct CDR3 sequences, and roughly 45% are seen once. Approximately 1.1% of the sample belongs to the ten largest clones. Sequenced input: sorted CD4+, CD8+, or CD8+CD57+ T cells (not recorded which) from PBMCs. The origin of the receptors is a human donor in good health.

This clonotype was detected once. The chain carries TRBV19 and TRBJ1-2; D unclear. V gave up 2 bases and J gave up 5 bases, with 12 bases separating them. The CDR3 covers 14 residues. Germline V gene lookup returns CDR1 LNHDA and CDR2 SQIVND (reference sequence). The CDR3 here is CASSIFRLGYGYTF. In nucleotides, the CDR3 is TGTGCCAGTAGTATATTCCGTCTGGGGTATGGCTACACCTTC.

V gene TRBV7-9 combines with J gene TRBJ2-1; D is unclear. The CDR3 contains 13 residues. Trimming removed 5 bases from V and 2 bases from J, with 7 bases in between. From germline, CDR1 is SEHNR and CDR2 FQNEAQ (reference sequence). CDR3 region: CASSNDTYNEQFF. The CDR3 DNA reads TGTGCCAGCAGCAACGACACCTACAATGAGCAGTTCTTC.

At least ten counts were recorded for this clonotype. The rearrangement joins TRBV10-3 to TRBJ1-6; D is ambiguous. V was shortened by 6 bases and J by 2 bases, with 8 bases between the two germline ends. Per germline, CDR1 ENHRY and CDR2 SYGVKD. This CDR3 contains 14 residues. CDR3 loop: CAISPHPYNSPLHF. CDR3 in DNA: TGTGCCATCAGCCCCCACCCCTATAATTCACCCCTCCACTTT.

The CDR3 DNA is TGTGCCAGCAGCTTAGCCGGGGGTACGACCAATAATTCACCCCTCCACTTT. This translates into CASSLAGGTTNNSPLHF. The V gene is TRBV7-2, the J gene TRBJ1-6, with a possible D match to TRBD1 (5 bases). The CDR3 has 17 residues. V was cut by 0 bases and J by 5 bases, with 14 bases left in between. Looked up from germline, CDR1 is SGHTA and CDR2 is FQGNSA.

The chain has TRBV29-1 and TRBJ1-5; D gene uncertain. This CDR3 comprises 14 residues. V lost 0 bases to trimming and J lost 0 bases, with 6 bases between them. CDR1 is SQVTM, CDR2 ANQGSEA, per germline. The DNA for the CDR3 is TGCAGCGTTGAAGATCGGAATAGCAATCAGCCCCAGCATTTT. As protein: CSVEDRNSNQPQHF.

The chain joins TRBV10-2 to TRBJ1-2; tentative D call: TRBD1 (6 bases). The germline V and J ends were trimmed by 5 bases and 4 bases, with 14 bases remaining between them. The CDR3 consists of 14 residues. Germline values: CDR1 WSHSY, CDR2 SAAADI. The CDR3, as DNA: TGCGCCAGCAGTACGGCAGGGGAAATCTATGGCTACACCTTC. Amino acid sequence: CASSTAGEIYGYTF.

This chain uses TRBV24-1 with TRBJ2-7, with 11 bases matching TRBD2. This CDR3 region has 12 residues. Germline V gene data show CDR1 as KGHDR and CDR2 as SFDVKD. The trim removed 7 bases at V and 6 bases at J, leaving 1 base unmatched. The CDR3 sequence is CATRGTSGEQYF. In DNA form, the CDR3 reads TGTGCCACCAGGGGGACTAGCGGCGAGCAGTACTTC.

The rearrangement uses TRBV20-1 and TRBJ2-7, with D possibly being TRBD1 (6 bases). The CDR3 spans 13 residues. V was shortened by 6 bases and J by 3 bases, with 15 bases between the two germline ends. Germline lookup yields CDR1 DFQATT and CDR2 SNEGSKA (reference sequence). CDR3 sequence (DNA): TGCAGTGCCCCCCGGGTAGGGGGCTACGAGCAGTACTTC. Encoded protein: CSAPRVGGYEQYF.

To note about this clonotype: One end of the junction fails to match germline, which may point to a read error. V and J are TRBV10-3 and TRBJ1-2; D is perhaps TRBD1 (5 bases). Germline CDR1 ENHRY, CDR2 SYGVKD. The CDR3 is 16 amino acids. CDR3 region: CAIEARITGRYYGYTF. DNA of the CDR3: TGTGCCATCGAGGCCAGGATTACAGGACGGTATTATGGCTACACCTTT.

This clonotype was seen many times. V gene TRBV5-4 combines with J gene TRBJ2-5, with TRBD1 matching 8 bases. The junction had 9 bases not matched to a gene; V was cut back by 4 bases and J by 1 base. The CDR3 contains 16 residues. Germline V lookup: CDR1 SGHNT, CDR2 YYREEE (reference sequence). CDR3 sequence reads: CASSRTGLRGQETQYF. In nucleotides, the CDR3 is TGTGCCAGCAGCCGGACAGGGTTGAGGGGCCAAGAGACCCAGTACTTC.

This clonotype was recorded at least ten times. V gene TRBV20-1 combines with J gene TRBJ1-1; the D gene is possibly TRBD1 (5 bases). In germline, CDR1 is DFQATT, CDR2 SNEGSKA (reference sequence). The V gene lost 3 bases and the J gene lost 2 bases, with 7 bases spanning the gap. The CDR3 is made up of 12 amino acids. The CDR3 region is CSASQGNTEAFF. CDR3 in DNA: TGCAGTGCTAGTCAGGGAAACACTGAAGCTTTCTTT.

The chain uses TRBV5-4 and TRBJ2-1, with TRBD2 matching 11 bases. V was clipped by 3 bases and J by 4 bases; unmatched bases: 3. There are 15 residues in the CDR3. Germline V lookup: CDR1 SGHNT, CDR2 YYREEE (reference sequence). The CDR3: CASSSGTSGYNEQFF. The CDR3 DNA reads as TGTGCCAGCAGCTCGGGGACTAGCGGATACAATGAGCAGTTCTTC.

Note on this clonotype: A read error may account for a junction end that differs from germline. The rearrangement joins TRBV4-1 to TRBJ1-1, with a tentative D call TRBD1 (6 bases). Germline V lookup: CDR1 MGHRA, CDR2 YSYEKL. The CDR3 is 16 residues long. The CDR3 region is CACSQVGGVGNTEAFF. CDR3 nucleotide sequence: TGCGCCTGCAGCCAAGTCGGGGGCGTGGGGAACACTGAAGCTTTCTTT.

Details on this clonotype: The conserved final phenylalanine or tryptophan is absent from the CDR3, which likely points to a read error. The V call is TRBV7-2, the J call TRBJ1-6, with D unclear. The CDR3 is made up of 14 amino acids. V was pared by 5 bases and J by 11 bases, with 16 bases between. Germline lookup yields CDR1 SGHTA and CDR2 FQGNSA. As DNA, the CDR3 is TGTGCCAGCAGCCAAGGACGGGTTTCGACACCCCTCCACTCT. This sequence encodes CASSQGRVSTPLHS.

The rearrangement joins TRBV5-6 to TRBJ2-7; the D is unclear. The CDR3 has 14 residues. V gave up 4 bases and J gave up 2 bases, with 13 bases separating them. The germline CDR1 and CDR2 sequences are SGHDT and YYEEEE. Here the CDR3 reads CASSRPCVTYEQYF. In DNA form, the CDR3 reads TGTGCCAGCAGCCGTCCGTGCGTTACCTACGAGCAGTACTTC.